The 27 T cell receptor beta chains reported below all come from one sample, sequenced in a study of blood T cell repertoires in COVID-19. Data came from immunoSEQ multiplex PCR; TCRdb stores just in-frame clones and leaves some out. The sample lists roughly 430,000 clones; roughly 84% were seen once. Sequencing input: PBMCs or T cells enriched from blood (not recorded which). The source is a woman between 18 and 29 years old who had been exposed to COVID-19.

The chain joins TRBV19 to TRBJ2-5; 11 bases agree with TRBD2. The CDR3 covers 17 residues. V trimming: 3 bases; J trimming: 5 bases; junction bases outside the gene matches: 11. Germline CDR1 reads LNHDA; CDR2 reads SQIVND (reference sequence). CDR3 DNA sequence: TGTGCCAGTAGTATGTTGGGTAGCGGGAGGGCCTGGGAGACCCAGTACTTC. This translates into CASSMLGSGRAWETQYF.

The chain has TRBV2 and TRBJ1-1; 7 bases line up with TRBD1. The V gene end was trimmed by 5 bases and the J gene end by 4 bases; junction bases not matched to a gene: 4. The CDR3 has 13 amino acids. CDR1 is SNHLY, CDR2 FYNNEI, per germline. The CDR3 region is CASSLGGITEAFF. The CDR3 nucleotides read TGTGCCAGCAGTCTAGGGGGCATCACTGAAGCTTTCTTT.

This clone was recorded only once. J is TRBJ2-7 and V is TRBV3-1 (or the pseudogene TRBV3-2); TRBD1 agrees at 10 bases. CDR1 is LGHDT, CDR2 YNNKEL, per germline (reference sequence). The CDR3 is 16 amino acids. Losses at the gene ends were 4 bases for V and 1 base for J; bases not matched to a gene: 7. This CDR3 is CASSRAGTGASYEQYF. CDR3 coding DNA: TGTGCCAGCAGCCGAGCCGGGACAGGGGCATCCTACGAGCAGTACTTC.

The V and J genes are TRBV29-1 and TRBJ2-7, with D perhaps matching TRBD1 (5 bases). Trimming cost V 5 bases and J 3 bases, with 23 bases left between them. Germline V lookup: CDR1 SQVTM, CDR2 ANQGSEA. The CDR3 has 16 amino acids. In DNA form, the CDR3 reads TGCAGCGTTTTGGGCAGGGTGTCTGGAGTAGGCTACGAGCAGTACTTC. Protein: CSVLGRVSGVGYEQYF.

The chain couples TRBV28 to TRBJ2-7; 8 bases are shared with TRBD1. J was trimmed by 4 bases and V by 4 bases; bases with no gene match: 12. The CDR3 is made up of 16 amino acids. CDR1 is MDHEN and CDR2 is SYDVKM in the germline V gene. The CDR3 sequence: CASSSPGQGNPYEQYF. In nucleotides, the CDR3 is TGTGCCAGCAGTTCCCCCGGACAGGGTAACCCATACGAGCAGTACTTC. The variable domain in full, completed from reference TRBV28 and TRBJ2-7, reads DVKVTQSSRYLVKRTGEKVFLECVQDMDHENMFWYRQDPGLGLRLIYFSYDVKMKEKGDIPEGYSVSREKKERFSLILESASTNQTSMYLCASSSPGQGNPYEQYFGPGTRLTVT.

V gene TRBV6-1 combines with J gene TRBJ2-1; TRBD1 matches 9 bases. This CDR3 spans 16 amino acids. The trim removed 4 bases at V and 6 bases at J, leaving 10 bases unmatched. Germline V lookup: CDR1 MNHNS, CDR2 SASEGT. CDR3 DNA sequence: TGTGCCAGCAGTGCACCCCGCGACAGGGGGACCAATGAGCAGTTCTTC. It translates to CASSAPRDRGTNEQFF.

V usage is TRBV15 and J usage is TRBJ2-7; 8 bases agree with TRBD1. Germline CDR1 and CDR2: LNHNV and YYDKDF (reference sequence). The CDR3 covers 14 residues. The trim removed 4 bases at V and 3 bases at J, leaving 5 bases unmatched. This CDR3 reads CATSKGQAIYEQYF. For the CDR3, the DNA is TGTGCCACCAGCAAGGGACAGGCTATCTACGAGCAGTACTTC.

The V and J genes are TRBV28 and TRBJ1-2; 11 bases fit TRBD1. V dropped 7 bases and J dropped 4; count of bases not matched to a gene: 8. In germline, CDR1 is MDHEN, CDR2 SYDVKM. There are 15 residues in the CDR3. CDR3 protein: CASTTAGTGGYGYTF. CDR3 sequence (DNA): TGTGCCAGCACAACGGCCGGGACAGGGGGCTATGGCTACACCTTC.

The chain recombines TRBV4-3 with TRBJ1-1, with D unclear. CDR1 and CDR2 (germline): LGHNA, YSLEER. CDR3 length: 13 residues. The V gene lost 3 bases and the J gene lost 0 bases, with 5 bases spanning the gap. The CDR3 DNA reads TGCGCCAGCAGCCAGAACATGAACACTGAAGCTTTCTTT. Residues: CASSQNMNTEAFF.

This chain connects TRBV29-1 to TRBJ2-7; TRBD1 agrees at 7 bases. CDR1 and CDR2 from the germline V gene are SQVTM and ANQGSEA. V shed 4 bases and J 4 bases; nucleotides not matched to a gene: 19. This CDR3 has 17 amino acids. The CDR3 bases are TGCAGCGTTGCCGGTGGGGTGATGACAGGGATTGGATACGAGCAGTACTTC. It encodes CSVAGGVMTGIGYEQYF.

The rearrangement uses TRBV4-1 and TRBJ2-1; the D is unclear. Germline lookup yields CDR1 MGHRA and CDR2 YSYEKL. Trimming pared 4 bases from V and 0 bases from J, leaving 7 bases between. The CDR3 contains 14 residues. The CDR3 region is CASSPTSSYNEQFF. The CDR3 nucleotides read TGCGCCAGCAGCCCGACAAGCTCCTACAATGAGCAGTTCTTC.

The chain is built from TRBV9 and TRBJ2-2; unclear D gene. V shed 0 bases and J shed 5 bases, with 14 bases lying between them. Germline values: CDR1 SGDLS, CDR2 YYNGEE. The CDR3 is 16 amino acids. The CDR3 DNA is TGTGCCAGCAGCGTAGAAAGCTCCCGCATAACCGGGGAGCTGTTTTTT. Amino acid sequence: CASSVESSRITGELFF.

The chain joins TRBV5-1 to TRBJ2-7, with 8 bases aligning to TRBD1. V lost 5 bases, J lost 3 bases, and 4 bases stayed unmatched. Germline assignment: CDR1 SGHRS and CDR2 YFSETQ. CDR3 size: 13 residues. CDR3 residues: CASSTGQVYEQYF. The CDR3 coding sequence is TGCGCCAGCAGTACGGGACAGGTCTACGAGCAGTACTTC.

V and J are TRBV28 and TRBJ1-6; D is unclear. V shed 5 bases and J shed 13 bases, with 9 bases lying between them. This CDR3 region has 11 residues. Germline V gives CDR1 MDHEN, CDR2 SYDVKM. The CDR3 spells CASSLKPPLHF. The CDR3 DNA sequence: TGTGCCAGCAGTCTAAAGCCGCCCCTCCACTTT.

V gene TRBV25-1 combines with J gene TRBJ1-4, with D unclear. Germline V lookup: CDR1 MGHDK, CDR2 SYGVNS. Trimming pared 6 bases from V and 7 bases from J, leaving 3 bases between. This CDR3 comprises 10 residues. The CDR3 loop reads CASRREKLFF. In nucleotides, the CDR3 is TGTGCCAGCAGGCGTGAAAAACTGTTTTTT.

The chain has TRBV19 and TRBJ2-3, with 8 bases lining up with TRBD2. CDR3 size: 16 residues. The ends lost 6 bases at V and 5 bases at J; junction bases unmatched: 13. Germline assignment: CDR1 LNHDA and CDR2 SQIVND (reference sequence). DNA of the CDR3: TGTGCCAGTAGGGCAATGTCGGGGGGGCATGGAGATACGCAGTATTTT. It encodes CASRAMSGGHGDTQYF.

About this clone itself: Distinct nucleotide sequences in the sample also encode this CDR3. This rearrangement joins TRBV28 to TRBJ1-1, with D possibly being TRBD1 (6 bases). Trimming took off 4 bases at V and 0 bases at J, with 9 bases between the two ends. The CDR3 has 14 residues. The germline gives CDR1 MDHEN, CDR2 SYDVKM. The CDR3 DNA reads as TGTGCCAGCAGTTCCTACAGGGTGAACACTGAAGCTTTCTTT. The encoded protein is CASSSYRVNTEAFF.

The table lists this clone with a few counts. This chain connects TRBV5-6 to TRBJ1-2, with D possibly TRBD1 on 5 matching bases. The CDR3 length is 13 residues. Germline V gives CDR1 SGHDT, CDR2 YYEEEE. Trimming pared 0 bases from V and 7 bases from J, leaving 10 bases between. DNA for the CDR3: TGTGCCAGCAGCTTGGACAGGAGCCGTGGCTACACCTTC. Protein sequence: CASSLDRSRGYTF.

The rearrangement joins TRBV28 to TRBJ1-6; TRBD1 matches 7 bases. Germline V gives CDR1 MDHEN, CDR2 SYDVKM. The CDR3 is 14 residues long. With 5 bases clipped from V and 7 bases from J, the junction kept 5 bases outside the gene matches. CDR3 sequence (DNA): TGTGCCAGCAGTCCGAACAGGGGCAATTCACCCCTCCACTTT. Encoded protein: CASSPNRGNSPLHF.

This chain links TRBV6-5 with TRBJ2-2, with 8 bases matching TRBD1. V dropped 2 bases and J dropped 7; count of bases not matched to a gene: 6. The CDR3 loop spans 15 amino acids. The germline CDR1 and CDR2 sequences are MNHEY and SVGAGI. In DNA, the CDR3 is TGTGCCAGCAGTTACGGGCAGGGGGCGATCGGGGAGCTGTTTTTT. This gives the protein CASSYGQGAIGELFF.

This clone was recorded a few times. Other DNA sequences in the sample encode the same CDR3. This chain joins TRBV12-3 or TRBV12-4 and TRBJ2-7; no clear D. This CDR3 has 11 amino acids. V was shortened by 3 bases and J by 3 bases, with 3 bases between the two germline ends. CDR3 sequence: CASSFGYEQYF. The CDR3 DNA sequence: TGTGCCAGCAGTTTCGGCTACGAGCAGTACTTC.

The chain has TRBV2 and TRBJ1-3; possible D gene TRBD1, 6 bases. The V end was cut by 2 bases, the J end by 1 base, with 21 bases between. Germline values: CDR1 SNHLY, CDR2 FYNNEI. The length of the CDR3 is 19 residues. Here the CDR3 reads CASSEWEIYRVVSGNTIYF. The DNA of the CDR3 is TGTGCCAGCAGTGAATGGGAAATCTACAGGGTCGTTTCTGGAAACACCATATATTTT.

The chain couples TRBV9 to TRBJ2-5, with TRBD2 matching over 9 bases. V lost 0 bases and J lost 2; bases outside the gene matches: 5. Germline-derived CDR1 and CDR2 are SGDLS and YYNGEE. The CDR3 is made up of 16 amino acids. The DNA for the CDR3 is TGTGCCAGCAGCGTAGGAGGCGGGAGGGTACAAGAGACCCAGTACTTC. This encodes CASSVGGGRVQETQYF.

Here the CDR3 DNA reads TGCGCCAGCAGCGGACAGGCTGGACAGCCCCAGCATTTT. Translation gives CASSGQAGQPQHF. The rearrangement joins TRBV10-1 to TRBJ1-5; TRBD1 aligns across 7 bases. The CDR3 is 13 residues long. The germline gives CDR1 WNHNN, CDR2 SYGVQD (reference sequence). J was trimmed by 7 bases and V by 6 bases; bases with no gene match: 6.

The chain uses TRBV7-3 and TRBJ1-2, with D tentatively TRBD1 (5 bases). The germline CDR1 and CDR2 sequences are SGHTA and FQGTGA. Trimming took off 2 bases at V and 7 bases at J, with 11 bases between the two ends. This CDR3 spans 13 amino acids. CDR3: CASSLGRESGYTF. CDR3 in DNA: TGTGCCAGCAGCTTAGGCAGGGAAAGTGGCTACACCTTC.

The CDR3 nucleotides read TGCGCCAGCACCCCGCAAGCGGGAGGGCCTGGCGAGCAGTACTTC. Translating it yields CASTPQAGGPGEQYF. This chain links TRBV5-1 with TRBJ2-7; 10 nucleotides align to TRBD2. Germline loops: CDR1 SGHRS, CDR2 YFSETQ. This CDR3 region has 15 residues. The V segment lost 6 bases and the J segment 6 bases; nucleotides outside the gene matches: 12.

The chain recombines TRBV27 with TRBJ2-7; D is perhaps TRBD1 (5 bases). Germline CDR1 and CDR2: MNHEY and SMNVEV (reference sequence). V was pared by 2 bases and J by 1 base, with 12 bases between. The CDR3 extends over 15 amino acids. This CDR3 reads CASSLVPGLSYEQYF. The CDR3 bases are TGTGCCAGCAGTTTAGTCCCAGGGTTATCCTACGAGCAGTACTTC.